This T cell receptor beta chain was recovered during a study of cytomegalovirus exposure and HLA in healthy donors. 60 Vbeta and 13 Jbeta primers were used in PCR. The assay was immunoSEQ multiplex PCR, and TCRdb's table has in-frame clones only and misses some. The data hold some 140,000 clones, with 60% to 80% observed a single time. CDR3 length equals 14 residues. V was trimmed by 0 bases and J by 8 bases, leaving 11 bases between them. From germline, CDR1 is SGHRS and CDR2 YFSETQ. This clone was counted a few times. V gene TRBV5-1 combines with J gene TRBJ1-4; D gene uncertain. The material sequenced was PBMCs. This TCR derives from a young man in good health and CMV-seronegative. CDR3 region: CASSLGAGSEKLFF. The CDR3 DNA sequence: TGCGCCAGCAGCTTGGGGGCAGGCTCCGAAAAACTGTTTTTT.